This TCR beta chain was identified during a study of OX40 agonist ivuxolimab in advanced cancers. About the research overall: Given to patients was ivuxolimab, an agonistic anti-OX40 (CD134) antibody. A male proportion of just over 80% was recorded, with mean age around 62 years and range about 23 to 80.

Study findings and constraints: Which antigen the expanded peripheral T cells recognized is unknown.

Only in-frame clones appear in the TCRdb table, and some are missing; sequencing was by immunoSEQ multiplex PCR. Of over 20,000 clones listed, more than 75% are singletons. Sampled blood was obtained at baseline, cycle 4 day 1, and cycle 7 day 1. As for this clone: As yet, its antigen is unknown.

Specimen: CD4+ or CD8+ T cells sorted from blood, collected in a trial of the OX40 agonist ivuxolimab. The sequence came from an adult with an advanced solid tumor such as melanoma, head and neck, liver or kidney cancer.

The CDR3 DNA reads as TGTGCCAGCAGCTTAGCGTCACAGGGGTACACCGGGGAGCTGTTTTTT. Translating gives CASSLASQGYTGELFF. The chain combines TRBV7-6 with TRBJ2-2; 7 nucleotides align to TRBD1. CDR1 and CDR2 from the germline V gene are SGHVS and FNYEAQ. This CDR3 region has 16 residues. V gave up 0 bases and J gave up 3 bases; unmatched junction bases: 4.